These 30 T cell receptor beta chains share one sample of origin, sequenced in a study of blood T cell repertoires in COVID-19. Method: immunoSEQ multiplex PCR; TCRdb's copy keeps in-frame clones and lacks some. The sample shows fewer than 250,000 clones, about 85% of them seen only once. What was sequenced was PBMCs or T cells enriched from blood (not recorded which). These receptors were taken from a man aged 30 to 39 who had recovered from COVID-19.

This clone was observed once. J is TRBJ1-1 and V is TRBV18, with TRBD1 as a possible D gene (5 bases). Germline CDR1 reads KGHSH; CDR2 reads LQKENI. CDR3 length equals 14 residues. Trimming pared 4 bases from V and 2 bases from J, leaving 11 bases between. CDR3 amino acids: CASSRGGVNTEAFF. In DNA form, the CDR3 reads TGTGCCAGCTCACGGGGAGGGGTTAACACTGAAGCTTTCTTT.

The V and J genes are TRBV7-9 and TRBJ1-1, with 7 bases identical to TRBD1. Germline CDR1 is SEHNR and CDR2 is FQNEAQ (reference sequence). Trimming removed 5 bases from V and 4 bases from J; junction bases left unmatched: 4. This CDR3 has 13 residues. The CDR3 coding sequence is TGTGCCAGCAGCAACAGGGGAATCACTGAAGCTTTCTTT. The encoded protein is CASSNRGITEAFF.

The chain joins TRBV6-5 to TRBJ1-6; 9 nucleotides align to TRBD1. This CDR3 is 12 amino acids long. The V segment lost 10 bases and the J segment 10 bases; nucleotides outside the gene matches: 5. CDR1 and CDR2 (germline): MNHEY, SVGAGI. The CDR3, as DNA: TGTGCCACCCGAGGGACAGGGTCACCCCTCCACTTT. Its translation: CATRGTGSPLHF.

This chain uses TRBV19 with TRBJ2-5, with a tentative D call TRBD2 (5 bases). This CDR3 has 13 residues. The V end was cut by 3 bases, the J end by 5 bases, with 10 bases between. Germline V gene lookup returns CDR1 LNHDA and CDR2 SQIVND (reference sequence). CDR3 coding DNA: TGTGCCAGTAGTATTGAGGGTTTGGAGACCCAGTACTTC. This encodes CASSIEGLETQYF.

This sequence joins TRBV7-9 and TRBJ1-1; 8 nucleotides align to TRBD1. V was clipped by 9 bases and J by 3 bases; unmatched bases: 12. This CDR3 has 15 residues. The germline CDR1 and CDR2 sequences are SEHNR and FQNEAQ (reference sequence). The CDR3 protein is CASTQGAGSDTEAFF. The CDR3 coding sequence is TGTGCCAGTACTCAGGGGGCGGGGAGCGACACTGAAGCTTTCTTT.

In its sample, this clone was seen once. The V and J genes are TRBV23-1 and TRBJ1-5; the match to TRBD1 covers 8 bases. TRBV23-1 is reported as an ORF; its role is uncertain. Unmatched junction bases numbered 12, after V lost 4 bases and J lost 4 bases. This CDR3 contains 17 residues. CDR3 residues: CASSPPSRGLWNQPQHF. DNA of the CDR3: TGCGCCAGCAGTCCGCCCAGCAGGGGGCTTTGGAATCAGCCCCAGCATTTT.

The CDR3 sequence: CAWSQTPLNTEAFF. DNA of the CDR3: TGTGCCTGGAGTCAGACACCCTTGAACACTGAAGCTTTCTTT. V gene TRBV30 combines with J gene TRBJ1-1; no definite D call. The V end was cut by 2 bases, the J end by 0 bases, with 10 bases between. CDR1 and CDR2 (germline): GTSNPN, SVGIG (reference sequence). This CDR3 is built from 14 residues. Full variable domain (missing parts from reference TRBV30 and TRBJ1-1): SQTIHQWPATLVQPVGSPLSLECTVEGTSNPNLYWYRQAAGRGLQLLFYSVGIGQISSEVPQNLSASRPQDRQFILSSKKLLLSDSGFYLCAWSQTPLNTEAFFGQGTRLTVV.

There are a few counts of this clone. Other nucleotide sequences from this sample produce the same CDR3. This sequence joins TRBV29-1 and TRBJ1-1; D might be TRBD1 (5 bases). Looked up from germline, CDR1 is SQVTM and CDR2 is ANQGSEA. There are 13 residues in the CDR3. V lost 4 bases to trimming and J lost 0 bases, with 9 bases between them. The CDR3 reads CSVGRGLNTEAFF. The CDR3, as DNA: TGCAGCGTTGGAAGGGGATTGAACACTGAAGCTTTCTTT.

The V call is TRBV25-1, the J call TRBJ2-6, with D perhaps TRBD2 (5 bases). This CDR3 contains 14 residues. V gave up 8 bases and J gave up 0 bases, with 8 bases separating them. Germline-derived CDR1 and CDR2 are MGHDK and SYGVNS. The DNA for the CDR3 is TGTGCCAGCCTTGACTACTCTGGGGCCAACGTCCTGACTTTC. Protein sequence: CASLDYSGANVLTF.

The chain employs TRBV3-1 (or the pseudogene TRBV3-2) and TRBJ1-5; D call uncertain. This CDR3 contains 14 residues. V lost 1 base and J 9 bases, leaving 13 bases between the germline ends. Germline CDR1 is LGHDT and CDR2 is YNNKEL (reference sequence). CDR3 amino acids: CASSQGDTARPQHF. CDR3 nucleotides: TGTGCCAGCAGCCAAGGAGACACCGCTCGGCCCCAGCATTTT.

V usage is TRBV2 and J usage is TRBJ1-1; 9 bases map to TRBD1. The CDR3 has 15 amino acids. V trimming: 6 bases; J trimming: 4 bases; junction bases outside the gene matches: 9. Germline lookup yields CDR1 SNHLY and CDR2 FYNNEI. CDR3: CASSRDRVRGTEAFF. DNA of the CDR3: TGTGCCAGCAGCCGGGACAGGGTGAGGGGCACTGAAGCTTTCTTT.

The chain uses TRBV2 and TRBJ1-1; tentative D call: TRBD1 (5 bases). This CDR3 is 18 amino acids long. Germline lookup yields CDR1 SNHLY and CDR2 FYNNEI. Trimming left V 7 bases short and J 1 base short, with 25 bases between. The CDR3: CASTPRGTSVGPNTEAFF. In nucleotides, the CDR3 is TGTGCCAGCACCCCGAGAGGAACAAGTGTGGGGCCGAACACTGAAGCTTTCTTT.

This clone was recorded a few times. This chain links TRBV27 with TRBJ1-3; D is possibly TRBD1 (5 bases). This CDR3 is built from 17 residues. Trimming removed 6 bases from V and 4 bases from J, with 22 bases in between. Germline lookup yields CDR1 MNHEY and CDR2 SMNVEV (reference sequence). The CDR3 DNA follows: TGTGCCAGCAGCCCATTAACCACCCGGGGGGGAGGAAACACCATATATTTT. Its protein is CASSPLTTRGGGNTIYF.

V usage is TRBV28 and J usage is TRBJ2-3, with TRBD1 matching over 7 bases. This CDR3 comprises 14 residues. V lost 3 bases, J lost 0 bases, and 0 bases stayed unmatched. CDR1 MDHEN and CDR2 SYDVKM come from the germline V gene. CDR3 residues: CASSFRGSTDTQYF. The CDR3 region has the DNA TGTGCCAGCAGTTTCAGGGGGAGCACAGATACGCAGTATTTT.

This rearrangement joins TRBV7-3 to TRBJ1-1; D ambiguous. Germline CDR1 and CDR2: SGHTA and FQGTGA. Trimming took 2 bases from V and 1 from J, leaving 8 bases between them. The CDR3 spans 14 residues. CDR3 loop: CASSLSSQNTEAFF. CDR3 nucleotide sequence: TGTGCCAGCAGCTTATCCAGTCAGAACACTGAAGCTTTCTTT.

The genes are TRBV6-5 and TRBJ2-7; D call uncertain. The germline V and J ends were trimmed by 4 bases and 4 bases, with 11 bases remaining between them. CDR1 is MNHEY and CDR2 is SVGAGI in the germline V gene. The CDR3 contains 13 residues. The CDR3 is CASSFLPGYEQYF. The DNA for the CDR3 is TGTGCCAGCAGTTTCCTCCCAGGATACGAGCAGTACTTC.

This clone turned up a few times. This chain uses TRBV3-1 (or the pseudogene TRBV3-2) with TRBJ1-2, with TRBD1 matching 11 bases. The CDR3 consists of 14 residues. J was trimmed by 7 bases and V by 8 bases; bases with no gene match: 9. Germline CDR1 is LGHDT and CDR2 is YNNKEL (reference sequence). DNA for the CDR3: TGTGCCAGCGCCGCCGGGACAGGGGGACTTGGCTACACCTTC. It yields the protein CASAAGTGGLGYTF.

The chain combines TRBV6-5 with TRBJ2-7, with D tentatively TRBD1 (6 bases). This CDR3 comprises 14 residues. From germline, CDR1 is MNHEY and CDR2 SVGAGI. Trimming removed 11 bases from V and 3 bases from J, with 20 bases in between. The CDR3 nucleotides are TGTGCCTCAGGTCGGCAGGGACAATTCTACGAGCAGTACTTC. The encoded protein is CASGRQGQFYEQYF.

The chain is built from TRBV28 and TRBJ2-7, with 7 bases aligning to TRBD2. This CDR3 contains 16 residues. Germline V gives CDR1 MDHEN, CDR2 SYDVKM. J gave up 2 bases and V 6 bases, and 13 bases lay outside the gene matches. The CDR3 bases are TGTGCCAGCAGCGGCTTCGCGGGAGAACTAACCTACGAGCAGTACTTC. This encodes CASSGFAGELTYEQYF. The whole variable domain, remainder taken from reference TRBV28 and TRBJ2-7, is DVKVTQSSRYLVKRTGEKVFLECVQDMDHENMFWYRQDPGLGLRLIYFSYDVKMKEKGDIPEGYSVSREKKERFSLILESASTNQTSMYLCASSGFAGELTYEQYFGPGTRLTVT.

The chain has TRBV25-1 and TRBJ1-1; no clear D gene. Germline assignment: CDR1 MGHDK and CDR2 SYGVNS. V was cut by 11 bases and J by 7 bases, with 20 bases left in between. The CDR3 is 13 residues long. The CDR3 sequence: CAYGPLKLGEAFF. As DNA, the CDR3 is TGTGCCTACGGCCCACTAAAGCTGGGTGAAGCTTTCTTT.

The chain carries TRBV3-1 (or the pseudogene TRBV3-2) and TRBJ2-1, with 13 bases identical to TRBD2. This CDR3 region has 16 residues. Germline V gene data show CDR1 as LGHDT and CDR2 as YNNKEL (reference sequence). V shed 1 base, J shed 7 bases, and the junction held 4 bases outside the gene matches. As DNA, the CDR3 is TGTGCCAGCAGCCAAGGACTAGCGGGAGGTTTAAATGAGCAGTTCTTC. Protein: CASSQGLAGGLNEQFF.

The CDR3 DNA sequence: TGTGCCAGTAGTAAGAGGACAGCGGACAATCAGCCCCAGCATTTT. Protein: CASSKRTADNQPQHF. V gene TRBV19 combines with J gene TRBJ1-5; tentatively, D is TRBD1 (6 bases). V lost 4 bases, J lost 3 bases, and 13 bases lay in between. The CDR3 totals 15 residues. The germline V gene has CDR1 LNHDA and CDR2 SQIVND (reference sequence).

This clone was seen a few times. The rearrangement uses TRBV30 and TRBJ2-2; D is perhaps TRBD1 (6 bases). The CDR3 has 15 amino acids. Germline-derived CDR1 and CDR2 are GTSNPN and SVGIG (reference sequence). Trimming cost V 2 bases and J 4 bases, with 14 bases left between them. Written as DNA, the CDR3 is TGTGCCTGGAGTAGGCTGGGGGCGGCCACCGGGGAGCTGTTTTTT. It codes for CAWSRLGAATGELFF.

The chain joins TRBV5-5 to TRBJ2-1; TRBD1 aligns across 9 bases. The CDR3 is 15 residues long. The germline CDR1 and CDR2 sequences are SGHKS and YYEKEE (reference sequence). With V trimmed by 2 bases and J by 7 bases, 7 bases remained unmatched. This chain's CDR3 is CASSFLQGAENEQFF. CDR3 coding DNA: TGTGCCAGCAGCTTCCTACAGGGGGCTGAAAATGAGCAGTTCTTC.

This chain connects TRBV10-1 to TRBJ2-1; TRBD2 agrees at 14 bases. Trimming removed 6 bases from V and 5 bases from J; junction bases left unmatched: 21. The V gene's germline CDR1 is WNHNN and CDR2 SYGVQD (reference sequence). CDR3 length: 21 residues. CDR3: CASRGAGLTGTSGSTHNEQFF. CDR3 coding DNA: TGCGCCAGCAGGGGGGCGGGCTTAACTGGGACTAGCGGGAGTACCCACAATGAGCAGTTCTTC.

V usage is TRBV6-5 and J usage is TRBJ1-2; 10 nucleotides match TRBD1. The CDR3 length is 13 residues. Trimming cost V 5 bases and J 4 bases; bases outside gene matches: 1. Per germline, CDR1 MNHEY and CDR2 SVGAGI. CDR3 region: CASSRTGGYGYTF. CDR3 nucleotides: TGTGCCAGCAGTCGGACAGGGGGCTATGGCTACACCTTC.

The chain combines TRBV24-1 with TRBJ2-3; D is possibly TRBD2 (6 bases). The V gene's germline CDR1 is KGHDR and CDR2 SFDVKD. CDR3 length: 14 residues. Trimming removed 7 bases at V and 0 bases at J, with 10 bases between. This CDR3 reads CATRASVSTDTQYF. The CDR3 DNA follows: TGTGCCACCAGGGCTAGCGTGAGCACAGATACGCAGTATTTT.

The rearrangement links TRBV6-5 to TRBJ2-7; D unclear. The ends were cut back, 2 bases at V and 3 bases at J, with 2 bases in the middle. The length of the CDR3 is 11 residues. The germline gives CDR1 MNHEY, CDR2 SVGAGI. For the CDR3, the DNA is TGTGCCAGCAGTTACCGCTACGAGCAGTACTTC. Translation: CASSYRYEQYF.

The V and J genes are TRBV7-3 and TRBJ2-2; no reliable D call. V lost 1 base, J lost 0 bases, and 9 bases lay in between. Germline loops: CDR1 SGHTA, CDR2 FQGTGA. This CDR3 is built from 16 residues. The CDR3: CASSLRSATNTGELFF. The CDR3 coding sequence is TGTGCCAGCAGCTTAAGGTCCGCGACGAACACCGGGGAGCTGTTTTTT.

The chain recombines TRBV19 with TRBJ1-4; D unresolved. From germline, CDR1 is LNHDA and CDR2 SQIVND (reference sequence). Trimming took 9 bases from V and 0 from J, leaving 11 bases between them. This CDR3 has 14 amino acids. The CDR3 loop is CASRASATNEKLFF. In DNA form, the CDR3 reads TGTGCCAGCCGAGCGAGTGCAACTAATGAAAAACTGTTTTTT.